These 32 T cell receptor beta chains were sequenced from one sample in a study of blood T cell repertoires in COVID-19. Method: immunoSEQ multiplex PCR; TCRdb's copy keeps in-frame clones and lacks some. Among roughly 250,000 clones listed, approximately 87% were seen once. Specimen: peripheral blood. The receptors shown here come from a woman aged 25 to 39 with COVID-19, enrolled during active disease.

In this sample, this clone turned up once. The CDR3 nucleotides are TGTGCCAGTAGTTGGGGGGGGCTAGGAGAGACCCAGTACTTC. Translation gives CASSWGGLGETQYF. This rearrangement joins TRBV19 to TRBJ2-5; D possibly corresponds to TRBD2 (7 bases). The V gene's germline CDR1 is LNHDA and CDR2 SQIVND (reference sequence). CDR3 length equals 14 residues. V lost 5 bases to trimming and J lost 4 bases, with 14 bases between them.

The gene calls are TRBV29-1 and TRBJ1-1; 10 positions match TRBD1. CDR3 length: 16 amino acids. Trimming at V came to 6 bases and at J to 4 bases, leaving 14 bases not matched to a gene. The germline V gene encodes CDR1 SQVTM and CDR2 ANQGSEA. CDR3 region: CSVSGGQGIPGTEAFF. In nucleotides, the CDR3 is TGCAGCGTATCCGGGGGACAGGGGATTCCCGGCACTGAAGCTTTCTTT.

The sample holds many counts of this clone. The V and J genes are TRBV28 and TRBJ1-5; TRBD1 matches 9 bases. CDR3 length: 19 amino acids. Trimming took 5 bases from V and 0 from J; bases not matched to a gene: 14. Germline CDR1 reads MDHEN; CDR2 reads SYDVKM. The CDR3 nucleotides are TGTGCCAGCAGTGAGCACAGGGGGCTTGGGTCGTATAGCAATCAGCCCCAGCATTTT. Protein product: CASSEHRGLGSYSNQPQHF.

This clone was detected a few times. The rearrangement joins TRBV27 to TRBJ2-7; TRBD1 matches 8 bases. Germline trimming cut 2 bases from V and 5 bases from J; bases unmatched to any gene: 5. This CDR3 has 14 residues. CDR1 is MNHEY and CDR2 is SMNVEV in the germline V gene (reference sequence). CDR3 loop: CASSLGQGRNEQYF. CDR3 in DNA: TGTGCCAGCAGTTTAGGACAGGGTAGGAACGAGCAGTACTTC.

The gene calls are TRBV5-5 and TRBJ1-2, with D possibly TRBD1 on 5 matching bases. The V end was cut by 0 bases, the J end by 7 bases, with 13 bases between. There are 14 residues in the CDR3. The germline CDR1 and CDR2 sequences are SGHKS and YYEKEE (reference sequence). The CDR3 region has the DNA TGTGCCAGCAGCTTGGAAGGTCCGGGGGGTGGCTACACCTTC. Amino acid sequence: CASSLEGPGGGYTF.

The chain is built from TRBV27 and TRBJ1-2, with D possibly matching TRBD1 (5 bases). This CDR3 spans 14 amino acids. Germline CDR1 MNHEY, CDR2 SMNVEV (reference sequence). Trimming removed 5 bases at V and 0 bases at J, with 10 bases between. CDR3 coding DNA: TGTGCCAGCAGTCGCACAGGTTCTAACTATGGCTACACCTTC. Protein sequence: CASSRTGSNYGYTF.

The chain uses TRBV5-5 and TRBJ1-2; 9 bases line up with TRBD1. This CDR3 region has 15 residues. CDR1 and CDR2 (germline): SGHKS, YYEKEE (reference sequence). The junction had 5 bases not matched to a gene; V was cut back by 4 bases and J by 1 base. The CDR3 reads CASSPRTGVNYGYTF. The CDR3 DNA is TGTGCCAGCAGCCCTAGGACAGGGGTTAACTATGGCTACACCTTC.

This clone was detected only a few times. This chain links TRBV25-1 with TRBJ2-1; 12 nucleotides match TRBD2. Germline CDR1 is MGHDK and CDR2 is SYGVNS. There are 15 residues in the CDR3. With 2 bases clipped from V and 12 bases from J, the junction kept 8 bases outside the gene matches. The CDR3 is CASSEGTSGFLVQFF. The CDR3 DNA reads as TGTGCCAGCAGTGAAGGGACTAGCGGGTTCCTCGTGCAGTTCTTC.

The chain uses TRBV11-2 and TRBJ1-1; 9 positions agree with TRBD1. Germline V CDR1 and CDR2: SGHAT, FQNNGV. The CDR3 contains 13 residues. With 5 bases clipped from V and 11 bases from J, the junction kept 9 bases outside the gene matches. CDR3 in amino acids: CASSIDRGFGAFF. In DNA form, the CDR3 reads TGTGCCAGCAGCATTGACAGGGGGTTCGGGGCTTTCTTT.

The rearrangement joins TRBV4-1 to TRBJ1-2; unclear D gene. V was cut by 1 base and J by 2 bases, with 5 bases left in between. The CDR3 is made up of 13 amino acids. Per germline, CDR1 MGHRA and CDR2 YSYEKL. The CDR3 DNA reads TGCGCCAGCAGCCAAGGCGGGAACTATGGCTACACCTTC. It is translated as CASSQGGNYGYTF.

This chain uses TRBV5-6 with TRBJ2-7; TRBD2 might be the D (6 bases). The CDR3 consists of 16 residues. The ends were cut back, 0 bases at V and 3 bases at J, with 16 bases in the middle. Germline CDR1 is SGHDT and CDR2 is YYEEEE. In nucleotides, the CDR3 is TGTGCCAGCAGCTTGGTTGGCGGGGAAAGAATCTACGAGCAGTACTTC. Amino acids: CASSLVGGERIYEQYF.

The rearrangement links TRBV9 to TRBJ2-2, with D possibly being TRBD1 (5 bases). The CDR3 contains 16 residues. In germline, CDR1 is SGDLS, CDR2 YYNGEE. Trimming pared 4 bases from V and 0 bases from J, leaving 13 bases between. The CDR3 sequence: CASSSLGHTNTGELFF. CDR3 nucleotide sequence: TGTGCCAGCAGCTCCCTTGGACATACGAACACCGGGGAGCTGTTTTTT.

The chain carries TRBV5-5 and TRBJ2-3; D is possibly TRBD2 (5 bases). The CDR3 spans 13 residues. Between the trimmed V and J ends, which lost 7 bases and 3 bases, there was a span of 12 bases. The germline CDR1 and CDR2 sequences are SGHKS and YYEKEE (reference sequence). CDR3 in amino acids: CASCVGRTDTQYF. The CDR3, as DNA: TGTGCCAGCTGTGTTGGGAGAACAGATACGCAGTATTTT. The full variable domain, rest sourced from reference TRBV5-5 and TRBJ2-3, is DAGVTQSPTHLIKTRGQQVTLRCSPISGHKSVSWYQQVLGQGPQFIFQYYEKEERGRGNFPDRFSARQFPNYSSELNVNALLLGDSALYLCASCVGRTDTQYFGPGTRLTVL.

This clone came up many times. Other nucleotide sequences from this sample produce the same CDR3. The gene calls are TRBV18 and TRBJ1-6; no definite D call. Germline V CDR1 and CDR2: KGHSH, LQKENI. V was pared by 2 bases and J by 7 bases, with 12 bases between. CDR3 length equals 15 residues. CDR3 nucleotides: TGTGCCAGCTCACCAAGTGGAGCGATCAATTCACCCCTCCACTTT. Residues: CASSPSGAINSPLHF.

The chain employs TRBV18 and TRBJ2-7; perhaps TRBD1 as D (5 bases). The CDR3 totals 15 residues. V was cut by 3 bases and J by 6 bases, with 18 bases left in between. From germline, CDR1 is KGHSH and CDR2 LQKENI. The CDR3, as DNA: TGTGCCAGCTCACCCCCCTCCCAGGGCCAGAGCGAGCAGTACTTC. This gives the protein CASSPPSQGQSEQYF.

The rearrangement joins TRBV5-1 to TRBJ1-2, with a possible D match to TRBD1 (6 bases). Per the germline V gene, CDR1 is SGHRS and CDR2 is YFSETQ. Trimming removed 5 bases from V and 6 bases from J, with 14 bases in between. The CDR3 spans 13 residues. In nucleotides, the CDR3 is TGCGCCAGCAGTAGAGAGGGGGATGATGGCTACACCTTC. It specifies CASSREGDDGYTF.

The rearrangement joins TRBV4-1 to TRBJ2-7; D may be TRBD2 (6 bases). V was trimmed by 4 bases and J by 2 bases, leaving 12 bases between them. Germline CDR1 MGHRA, CDR2 YSYEKL. This CDR3 is built from 14 residues. The CDR3 DNA is TGCGCCAGCAGCCTAGCGGCTACCACCTACGAGCAGTACTTC. As protein: CASSLAATTYEQYF.

The CDR3 DNA sequence: TGTGCCAGCAGTGACCGGGGCACTGAAGCTTTCTTT. It codes for CASSDRGTEAFF. The rearrangement uses TRBV6-4 and TRBJ1-1; no definite D call. The CDR3 totals 12 residues. Germline-derived CDR1 and CDR2 are MRHNA and SNTAGT. V lost 2 bases and J lost 4, with 5 bases in between.

The chain uses TRBV7-9 and TRBJ2-7, with a weak D call TRBD1 (6 bases). Trimming shortened V by 4 bases and J by 0 bases, and 10 bases separated the two germline ends. CDR3 size: 14 residues. Germline values: CDR1 SEHNR, CDR2 FQNEAQ (reference sequence). The CDR3 sequence: CASSSRDNSYEQYF. The CDR3 DNA is TGTGCCAGCAGCTCCCGGGACAACTCCTACGAGCAGTACTTC.

The chain recombines TRBV5-4 with TRBJ1-2, with D unclear. The CDR3 sequence is 15 residues long. The V gene's germline CDR1 is SGHNT and CDR2 YYREEE (reference sequence). V lost 1 base to trimming and J lost 0 bases, with 10 bases between them. CDR3 sequence reads: CASSLLEEANYGYTF. The DNA of the CDR3 is TGTGCCAGCAGCTTGTTGGAGGAAGCTAACTATGGCTACACCTTC.

This chain's CDR3 is CASSPDGGGTYEQYF. Written as DNA, the CDR3 is TGTGCCAGCAGCCCCGACGGGGGGGGCACCTACGAGCAGTACTTC. The chain links TRBV5-4 to TRBJ2-7; 8 nucleotides line up with TRBD2. V lost 4 bases to trimming and J lost 2 bases; unmatched junction nucleotides: 8. Germline CDR1 and CDR2: SGHNT and YYREEE (reference sequence). The CDR3 loop spans 15 amino acids.

The rearrangement links TRBV5-4 to TRBJ2-1, with D hard to call. CDR1 and CDR2 from the germline V gene are SGHNT and YYREEE (reference sequence). The CDR3 consists of 15 residues. V lost 4 bases, J lost 2 bases, and 13 bases lay in between. CDR3 bases: TGTGCCAGCAGCCCAACCGGTACCCCCTACAATGAGCAGTTCTTC. This translates into CASSPTGTPYNEQFF. The full variable domain, its missing parts supplied by reference TRBV5-4 and TRBJ2-1, is ETGVTQSPTHLIKTRGQQVTLRCSSQSGHNTVSWYQQALGQGPQFIFQYYREEENGRGNFPPRFSGLQFPNYSSELNVNALELDDSALYLCASSPTGTPYNEQFFGPGTRLTVL.

V is TRBV3-1 (or the pseudogene TRBV3-2) and J is TRBJ2-7; 8 bases are a match to TRBD1. Germline trimming cut 0 bases from V and 2 bases from J; bases unmatched to any gene: 6. Germline V gene data show CDR1 as LGHDT and CDR2 as YNNKEL (reference sequence). CDR3 length: 16 residues. CDR3 in DNA: TGTGCCAGCAGCCAAGACTGGACAGGGCGGACCTACGAGCAGTACTTC. Amino acid sequence: CASSQDWTGRTYEQYF.

In its sample, this clone was seen a few times. V gene TRBV7-9 combines with J gene TRBJ2-1; no reliable D call. Trimming took off 3 bases at V and 8 bases at J, with 11 bases between the two ends. The CDR3 is 13 amino acids. The germline gives CDR1 SEHNR, CDR2 FQNEAQ (reference sequence). The CDR3 DNA reads as TGTGCCAGCAGCTTTACCCCCCGGGATGAGCAGTTCTTC. It yields the protein CASSFTPRDEQFF. Full variable domain (missing parts from reference TRBV7-9 and TRBJ2-1): DTGVSQNPRHKITKRGQNVTFRCDPISEHNRLYWYRQTLGQGPEFLTYFQNEAQLEKSRLLSDRFSAERPKGSFSTLEIQRTEQGDSAMYLCASSFTPRDEQFFGPGTRLTVL.

This rearrangement joins TRBV7-6 to TRBJ1-4; 7 bases align to TRBD1. The CDR3 spans 18 residues. V was clipped by 2 bases and J by 8 bases; unmatched bases: 17. Germline lookup yields CDR1 SGHVS and CDR2 FNYEAQ. CDR3 nucleotide sequence: TGTGCCAGCAGCTTAACACAGGGGATAAACCAATGGCGCGAAAAACTGTTTTTT. Encoded protein: CASSLTQGINQWREKLFF.

This clone was counted a single time. This chain links TRBV6-1 with TRBJ2-7; 12 nucleotides align to TRBD2. V lost 2 bases, J lost 4 bases, and 9 bases stayed unmatched. Germline CDR1 is MNHNS and CDR2 is SASEGT. The CDR3 totals 17 residues. The CDR3: CASSEWVASGGVYEQYF. The DNA of the CDR3 is TGTGCCAGCAGTGAATGGGTGGCTAGCGGGGGGGTTTACGAGCAGTACTTC.

The J gene is TRBJ2-1, the V gene TRBV28; TRBD2 is a possible D gene (6 bases). This CDR3 comprises 15 residues. Germline CDR1 is MDHEN and CDR2 is SYDVKM. Trimming took 7 bases from V and 10 from J, leaving 23 bases between them. The CDR3 sequence is CASTSAGTATPEQFF. The CDR3, as DNA: TGTGCCAGCACTAGCGCCGGGACCGCCACTCCCGAGCAGTTCTTC. Full variable domain (missing parts from reference TRBV28 and TRBJ2-1): DVKVTQSSRYLVKRTGEKVFLECVQDMDHENMFWYRQDPGLGLRLIYFSYDVKMKEKGDIPEGYSVSREKKERFSLILESASTNQTSMYLCASTSAGTATPEQFFGPGTRLTVL.

The J gene is TRBJ1-2, the V gene TRBV19; TRBD1 agrees at 7 bases. Germline lookup yields CDR1 LNHDA and CDR2 SQIVND (reference sequence). The ends lost 6 bases at V and 6 bases at J; junction bases unmatched: 13. The CDR3 has 15 amino acids. CDR3 DNA: TGTGCCAGTAGGGCCCCCACAGGGGCCCAAAATGGCTACACCTTC. Residues: CASRAPTGAQNGYTF.

This chain connects TRBV28 to TRBJ2-2; D unresolved. V lost 11 bases to trimming and J lost 2 bases, with 18 bases between them. Germline lookup yields CDR1 MDHEN and CDR2 SYDVKM. This CDR3 is built from 15 residues. The CDR3 DNA sequence: TGTGCCCTCGAGAACCGGAGAACCAACACCGGGGAGCTGTTTTTT. Residues: CALENRRTNTGELFF.

The J gene is TRBJ2-7, the V gene TRBV28, with 7 bases matching TRBD1. V shed 6 bases, J shed 3 bases, and the junction held 5 bases outside the gene matches. Germline V gene data show CDR1 as MDHEN and CDR2 as SYDVKM. The CDR3 has 13 amino acids. The CDR3 loop reads CASSLRDSYEQYF. CDR3 nucleotide sequence: TGTGCCAGCAGCCTTCGGGACAGCTACGAGCAGTACTTC.

The chain joins TRBV19 to TRBJ2-3; TRBD1 is a possible D gene (5 bases). Germline lookup yields CDR1 LNHDA and CDR2 SQIVND (reference sequence). This CDR3 spans 15 amino acids. V dropped 0 bases and J dropped 4 bases, with 11 bases sitting between them. The CDR3, as DNA: TGTGCCAGTAGTATAGAAGACAGTCGGGCAGATACGCAGTATTTT. This sequence encodes CASSIEDSRADTQYF.

The gene calls are TRBV5-6 and TRBJ1-2, with unresolved D. Looked up from germline, CDR1 is SGHDT and CDR2 is YYEEEE. The length of the CDR3 is 14 residues. Trimming left V 2 bases short and J 4 bases short, with 12 bases between. The DNA of the CDR3 is TGTGCCAGCAGCTTTCCGTTTGCGGGCTATGGCTACACCTTC. It encodes CASSFPFAGYGYTF.